These 22 T cell receptor beta chains originate from one sample sequenced in a study of Graves' ophthalmopathy and Graves' hyperthyroidism (dated by TCRdb to 2016 to 2018). Sequencing was carried out with an Illumina HiSeq 2000. For repertoire sequencing, the TCR beta CDR3 regions were amplified from RNA transcripts. The first round of RT-PCR was done with HTBI primers and the Qiagen OneStep RT-PCR kit, and was followed by a second round of multiplex PCR, then size selection and purification. The raw public reads went through TCRdb reprocessing: fastp at Q25, MiXCR clone calling, in-frame beta chains kept. Records with the same CDR3 protein are collapsed into one entry carrying the most frequent genes and DNA. For this sample there are roughly 410,000 distinct CDR3 sequences; approximately 15% appear just once. Clones ranked in the top ten supply roughly 7% of the sample. The source material was peripheral blood. The receptors originated from a woman between 18 and 29 years old with stable Graves' hyperthyroidism. Donor details come from another sample of the same person, matched by shared clones.

This clonotype was counted many times. This chain joins TRBV19 and TRBJ2-7; 9 bases fit TRBD1. The CDR3 length is 15 residues. V shed 5 bases, J shed 5 bases, and the junction held 10 bases outside the gene matches. The V gene's germline CDR1 is LNHDA and CDR2 SQIVND (reference sequence). In DNA form, the CDR3 reads TGTGCCAGTAGTCCTCGGGACAGGGCAAACCACGAGCAGTACTTC. Its protein is CASSPRDRANHEQYF.

This clonotype appeared a few times. This could be a read error, since a much larger clone is one nucleotide away. The rearrangement uses TRBV19 and TRBJ1-5; D unclear. Germline assignment: CDR1 LNHDA and CDR2 SQIVND (reference sequence). V dropped 8 bases and J dropped 3 bases, with 8 bases sitting between them. The length of the CDR3 is 12 residues. The CDR3 loop is CASGRTNQPQHF. Here the CDR3 DNA reads TGTGCCAGTGGTCGGACCAATCAGCCCCAGCATTTT.

This clonotype was counted at least ten times. The DNA for the CDR3 is TGTGCCACCCTCCTCTTGTCTGGAAACACCATATATTTT. Its protein is CATLLLSGNTIYF. The J gene is TRBJ1-3, the V gene TRBV6-1; D is unclear. CDR1 is MNHNS and CDR2 is SASEGT in the germline V gene. This CDR3 comprises 13 residues. V dropped 10 bases and J dropped 1 base, with 11 bases sitting between them.

At least ten counts were recorded for this clonotype. The rearrangement joins TRBV6-1 to TRBJ1-1, with D unclear. The CDR3 is 14 amino acids. Germline V gene data show CDR1 as MNHNS and CDR2 as SASEGT. The V gene lost 5 bases and the J gene lost 2 bases, with 12 bases spanning the gap. CDR3 bases: TGTGCCAGCAGTATCGGGAGGTTTAACACTGAAGCTTTCTTT. The encoded protein is CASSIGRFNTEAFF.

V gene TRBV6-1 combines with J gene TRBJ1-2, with D tentatively TRBD1 (6 bases). The V end lost 6 bases, the J end lost 4 bases, and 15 bases lay between the germline ends. The CDR3 length is 14 residues. Per germline, CDR1 MNHNS and CDR2 SASEGT. The CDR3 loop reads CASRALGGPYGYTF. CDR3 nucleotides: TGTGCCAGCAGAGCCCTAGGGGGACCCTATGGCTACACCTTC.

The sample holds many counts of this clonotype. V gene TRBV20-1 combines with J gene TRBJ1-5; TRBD1 matches at 10 bases. In germline, CDR1 is DFQATT, CDR2 SNEGSKA (reference sequence). The ends lost 5 bases at V and 4 bases at J; junction bases unmatched: 11. The CDR3 is made up of 16 amino acids. The CDR3 DNA reads TGCAGTGCTGGCGAGACAGGGGGCGGTTCAAATCAGCCCCAGCATTTT. It specifies CSAGETGGGSNQPQHF.

This clonotype was detected many times. The chain uses TRBV2 and TRBJ2-5; 7 bases agree with TRBD1. Germline V gives CDR1 SNHLY, CDR2 FYNNEI. V dropped 6 bases and J dropped 6; count of bases not matched to a gene: 7. The length of the CDR3 is 13 residues. The CDR3 bases are TGTGCCAGCAGAGGACAGGTCCTGAAGACCCAGTACTTC. Its protein product is CASRGQVLKTQYF.

Notes on this clonotype: Since a much larger clone is just one base distant, this may be a read error. The genes are TRBV12-3 or TRBV12-4 and TRBJ1-1, with TRBD1 matching 7 bases. CDR3 size: 13 residues. DNA for the CDR3: TGTGCCAGCAGACAGGGGTACGGCACTGAAGCTTTGTTT. Amino acids: CASRQGYGTEALF.

This clonotype has a handful of counts. The V and J genes are TRBV5-1 and TRBJ2-7; 7 nucleotides align to TRBD2. Germline trimming cut 2 bases from V and 3 bases from J; bases unmatched to any gene: 5. CDR3 length equals 14 residues. Germline V CDR1 and CDR2: SGHRS, YFSETQ. CDR3 sequence reads: CASSLLASDYEQYF. As DNA, the CDR3 is TGCGCCAGCAGCTTACTAGCGTCAGACTACGAGCAGTACTTC.

In its sample, this clonotype was seen many times. The genes are TRBV20-1 and TRBJ1-2; 8 bases align to TRBD1. Losses at the gene ends were 6 bases for V and 3 bases for J; bases not matched to a gene: 9. Germline loops: CDR1 DFQATT, CDR2 SNEGSKA (reference sequence). This CDR3 is 14 amino acids long. The CDR3 region has the DNA TGCAGTGCGCCGACAGGGGTAGGGGACTATGGCTACACCTTC. Translated, it gives CSAPTGVGDYGYTF.

A few counts support this clonotype. This rearrangement joins TRBV12-3 or TRBV12-4 to TRBJ2-7, with D perhaps TRBD2 (6 bases). The V end was cut by 6 bases, the J end by 6 bases, with 15 bases between. The CDR3 length is 13 residues. The CDR3 DNA sequence: TGTGCCAGCAGCCCAGGGCGGGGTCTCGAGCAGTACTTC. Its translation is CASSPGRGLEQYF.

This clonotype was detected many times. The genes are TRBV6-5 and TRBJ2-5; D is undetermined. Germline V gene sequence: CDR1 MNHEY, CDR2 SVGAGI. This CDR3 is built from 13 residues. Trimming stripped 2 bases from V and 5 bases from J, with 9 bases between. The CDR3 protein is CASSYTGPETQYF. The DNA for the CDR3 is TGTGCCAGCAGTTACACTGGGCCGGAGACCCAGTACTTC.

This clonotype showed up many times. The chain couples TRBV25-1 to TRBJ1-1; D perhaps matches TRBD1 (6 bases). From germline, CDR1 is MGHDK and CDR2 SYGVNS. The ends were cut back, 2 bases at V and 6 bases at J, with 10 bases in the middle. This CDR3 comprises 13 residues. CDR3 loop: CASSEPGQPEAFF. CDR3 coding DNA: TGTGCCAGCAGTGAACCAGGACAGCCTGAAGCTTTCTTT.

In its sample, this clonotype was seen many times. The rearrangement links TRBV7-2 to TRBJ2-7, with D uncertain. This CDR3 is 13 amino acids long. Germline V lookup: CDR1 SGHTA, CDR2 FQGNSA. Trimming shortened V by 3 bases and J by 4 bases, and 10 bases separated the two germline ends. CDR3 sequence reads: CASSLKLGYEQYF. The CDR3 nucleotides are TGTGCCAGCAGCTTGAAGCTAGGGTACGAGCAGTACTTC.

V gene TRBV19 combines with J gene TRBJ1-1; 9 bases map to TRBD1. With 6 bases clipped from V and 1 base from J, the junction kept 6 bases outside the gene matches. The CDR3 extends over 15 amino acids. From germline, CDR1 is LNHDA and CDR2 SQIVND (reference sequence). CDR3 bases: TGTGCCAGTAGAGGACCGGGACAGGGGAACACTGAAGCTTTCTTT. This codes for CASRGPGQGNTEAFF.

The chain couples TRBV9 to TRBJ2-2; 8 bases match TRBD2. The CDR3 is 14 residues long. Germline CDR1 reads SGDLS; CDR2 reads YYNGEE. V shed 3 bases and J 7 bases; nucleotides not matched to a gene: 5. CDR3 in DNA: TGTGCCAGCAGCGCGGGGGGGCCTTACGGGGAGCTGTTTTTT. The encoded protein is CASSAGGPYGELFF.

This clonotype was recorded at least ten times. Just one base apart from a much larger clone, this may be a read error. Here the CDR3 omits its conserved ending phenylalanine or tryptophan, so a read error is the likely source. The chain carries TRBV12-3 or TRBV12-4 and TRBJ1-5, with a possible D match to TRBD1 (6 bases). Trimming took 5 bases from V and 3 from J, leaving 14 bases between them. CDR3 size: 15 residues. CDR3 sequence reads: CASSRTQGNNQPQHL. The DNA of the CDR3 is TGTGCCAGCAGTCGAACACAGGGTAACAATCAGCCCCAGCATCTT.

This clonotype was counted ten times or more. The chain has TRBV12-3 or TRBV12-4 and TRBJ2-7; 8 bases are a match to TRBD1. V lost 5 bases and J lost 4; bases outside the gene matches: 10. The CDR3 covers 15 residues. For the CDR3, the DNA is TGTGCCAGCAGTGCAGGGGGCGTACTTTCTTACGAGCAGTACTTC. This encodes CASSAGGVLSYEQYF.

Remarks on this clonotype: This may stem from a read error, because a much larger clone lies one nucleotide away. The chain joins TRBV5-1 to TRBJ2-5; D is possibly TRBD1 (6 bases). Trimming stripped 4 bases from V and 5 bases from J, with 15 bases between. Germline CDR1 reads SGHRS; CDR2 reads YFSETQ. The CDR3 covers 14 residues. The CDR3 nucleotides are TGCGCCAGCAGCATACTACAGGGTTCGGAGACCCAGTACTTC. It translates to CASSILQGSETQYF. The full variable domain, in which reference TRBV5-1 and TRBJ2-5 provide the parts outside the CDR3, is KAGVTQTPRYLIKTRGQQVTLSCSPISGHRSVSWYQQTPGQGLQFLFEYFSETQRNKGNFPGRFSGRQFSNSRSEMNVSTLELGDSALYLCASSILQGSETQYFGPGTRLLVL.

This clonotype has just one count. This CDR3 is CASSYATGRPSYEQYF. The CDR3, as DNA: TGTGCCAGCAGTTACGCTACTGGACGGCCGAGCTACGAGCAGTACTTC. The rearrangement uses TRBV6-5 and TRBJ2-7; unclear D gene. The V and J ends lost 2 bases and 3 bases respectively, with 17 bases between them. The CDR3 is made up of 16 amino acids. Germline V lookup: CDR1 MNHEY, CDR2 SVGAGI.

The table lists this clonotype with a few counts. This chain joins TRBV11-2 and TRBJ2-5; 8 nucleotides agree with TRBD2. CDR3 size: 17 residues. J lost 5 bases, V lost 7 bases, and 18 bases had no gene match. Germline V CDR1 and CDR2: SGHAT, FQNNGV. This chain's CDR3 is CASNQVAGPAGHETQYF. The CDR3 DNA is TGTGCCAGCAACCAAGTAGCGGGGCCTGCCGGACACGAGACCCAGTACTTC.

The chain employs TRBV2 and TRBJ2-5, with D possibly matching TRBD2 (5 bases). The CDR3 totals 15 residues. The V end was cut by 8 bases, the J end by 3 bases, with 19 bases between. Germline V gene sequence: CDR1 SNHLY, CDR2 FYNNEI. CDR3: CASSPPSGLEETQYF. The CDR3 DNA reads TGTGCCAGCTCGCCGCCGTCCGGACTGGAAGAGACCCAGTACTTC.